The entry below gives a single T cell receptor (beta chain) sequence along with its context. The data derive from a study of blood T cell repertoires in COVID-19. Across the whole study: Italy, Spain and the United States were the sources of the convalescent and acute COVID-19 samples. PBMCs, B-cell-depleted T cells, or T cells provided the cDNA or gDNA that made up the material.

Libraries were prepared by immunoSEQ multiplex PCR; TCRdb keeps only in-frame clonotypes and omits some of them. The sample contains under 400,000 clones, approximately 86% of which appear only once. Sequenced sample: PBMCs or T cells enriched from blood (not recorded which). This sequence was found in a woman aged 40 to 50 with acute COVID-19.

The CDR3 DNA reads as TGCGCCAGCAGCGAAATACAGCGGTTTCGGATATACGAGCAGTACTTC. As protein: CASSEIQRFRIYEQYF. The chain joins TRBV4-1 to TRBJ2-7; possibly TRBD2 for D (5 bases). CDR1 MGHRA and CDR2 YSYEKL come from the germline V gene. The ends were cut back, 5 bases at V and 4 bases at J, with 21 bases in the middle. The CDR3 is 16 residues long.